These T cell receptor beta chains were read from a single sample in a study of T cell responses to AZD1222 COVID-19 vaccine. TCRdb keeps only in-frame clones here, not all; method: immunoSEQ multiplex PCR. Counted here are some 140,000 clones, approximately 90% occurring once; the ten biggest clones make up 3% to 3.5%. Sequencing was performed on peripheral blood, taken on day 0 of AZD1222 vaccination. The receptor source for this set is an adult in good health. The CDR3 runs from the conserved cysteine through the conserved F or W. D genes are given only for firm matches. Part of the rows lack a size; the others show once, few, many or a class for expanded clones.

size,J,V,D,DNA,CDR3
NA,TRBJ2-7,TRBV28,TRBD1,TGTGCCAGCAGTTCATCACAGGGGGCACAGTTCTACGAGCAGTACTTC,CASSSSQGAQFYEQYF
NA,TRBJ2-5,TRBV11-3,NA,TGTGCCAGCAGCCAAGGGGCAGTAGAAAAAGAGACCCAGTACTTC,CASSQGAVEKETQYF
NA,TRBJ2-1,TRBV2,TRBD2,TGTGCCAGCGGCGGACTAGCGGGTGTCCCCAATGAGCAGTTCTTC,CASGGLAGVPNEQFF
NA,TRBJ1-1,TRBV7-2,TRBD1,TGTGCCAGCAGTCGACAGGGGGGTTCAACTGAAGCTTTCTTT,CASSRQGGSTEAFF
NA,TRBJ1-3,TRBV5-5,NA,TGTGCCAGCAGCTTGGAGGGAAACACCATATATTTT,CASSLEGNTIYF
NA,TRBJ2-7,TRBV18,NA,TGTGCCAGCTCCCCCTCGTGGGACGTCTACGAGCAGTACTTC,CASSPSWDVYEQYF
NA,TRBJ1-3,TRBV7-8,NA,TGTGCCAGCAGCTTATGGGACTGGGACTCTGGAAACACCATATATTTT,CASSLWDWDSGNTIYF
NA,TRBJ1-6,TRBV7-2,TRBD1,TGTGCCAGCAGCCGGACTGGGACAGGGGGAGGTTCACCCCTCCACTTT,CASSRTGTGGGSPLHF
NA,TRBJ1-1,TRBV5-4,NA,TGTGCCAGCAGCTGGGGTGCGACTGAAGCTTTCTTT,CASSWGATEAFF
NA,TRBJ2-2,TRBV11-2,NA,TGTGCCAGCAGCTTATTTCGAATCTATGGACAGACCCACACCGGGGAGCTGTTTTTT,CASSLFRIYGQTHTGELFF
NA,TRBJ1-1,TRBV5-6,TRBD1,TGTGCCAGCAGCGAAAGGACAGGGGGGACTGAAGCTTTCTTT,CASSERTGGTEAFF
NA,TRBJ1-2,TRBV7-2,TRBD1,TGTGCCAGCACCAAACAGGGGGCTGGCTACACCTTC,CASTKQGAGYTF
NA,TRBJ2-6,TRBV7-2,NA,TGTGCCAGCAGCGCCAGTCGGGCTGGGGCCAACGTCCTGACTTTC,CASSASRAGANVLTF
NA,TRBJ1-6,TRBV27,NA,TGTGCCAGCAGTTTCGACCGGGACGGCGGATGGGATTCACCCCTCCACTTT,CASSFDRDGGWDSPLHF
NA,TRBJ1-1,TRBV6-1,NA,TGTGCCAGCAGTGAGGCGAACACTGAAGCTTTCTTT,CASSEANTEAFF
NA,TRBJ1-1,TRBV3-1/TRBV3-2,TRBD1,TGTGCCAGCAGCGAGAGACAGGGGGTGAACACTGAAGCTTTCTTT,CASSERQGVNTEAFF
few,TRBJ1-1,TRBV7-2,TRBD1,TGTGCCAGCAGCTTCACAGGGGGCTCGGGCACTGAAGCTTTCTTT,CASSFTGGSGTEAFF
NA,TRBJ1-1,TRBV28,TRBD1,TGTGCCAGCAGCCGCTCAACCGGGACAGGGCGTAACACTGAAGCTTTCTTT,CASSRSTGTGRNTEAFF
NA,TRBJ1-1,TRBV5-1,NA,TGCGCCAGCAGCTTGATAATGAACACTGAAGCTTTCTTT,CASSLIMNTEAFF
NA,TRBJ1-5,TRBV12-3/TRBV12-4,NA,TGTGCCAGCAGTTCAGGGTATAATCAGCCCCAGCATTTT,CASSSGYNQPQHF
NA,TRBJ1-6,TRBV27,NA,TGTGCCAGCAGTTTATCGAGAGGGGTCTCACCCCTCCACTTT,CASSLSRGVSPLHF
NA,TRBJ2-1,TRBV6-2/TRBV6-3,NA,TGTGCCAGCAGTTCGCCGGTAAATCCCAATGAGCAGTTCTTC,CASSSPVNPNEQFF
NA,TRBJ2-7,TRBV9,NA,TGTGCCAGCAGCGTAGGGGGGACCCGAAGCTCCTACGAGCAGTACTTC,CASSVGGTRSSYEQYF
NA,TRBJ1-2,TRBV6-5,TRBD1,TGTGCCAGCAGGGCGACAGGGGGCGTCGATGGCTACACCTTC,CASRATGGVDGYTF
NA,TRBJ1-2,TRBV10-3,NA,TGTGCCATCAGTGTCCAAATATCGGGAGGCTACACCTTC,CAISVQISGGYTF
NA,TRBJ2-1,TRBV20-1,NA,TGCAGTGCTAGTTTGGGGGGCCTCTCCTACAATGAGCAGTTCTTC,CSASLGGLSYNEQFF
once,TRBJ2-5,TRBV9,TRBD2,TGTGCCAGCAGCGTTGCGGGGGGCCCGGAGGAGACCCAGTACTTC,CASSVAGGPEETQYF